This T cell receptor (beta chain) was retrieved from a study of cytomegalovirus exposure and HLA in healthy donors. Study-wide results and limits: Earlier findings revealed that most TCR beta V segments proved productive either about 90% or about 30% of the time. Later work found most CMV-associated TCR beta chains apparently HLA-restricted. Relative to equally common others, HLA-associated TCR beta chains showed greater clonal expansion in a later analysis.

The CDR3 extends over 14 amino acids. With 6 bases clipped from V and 7 bases from J, the junction kept 6 bases outside the gene matches. Germline-derived CDR1 and CDR2 are MNHEY and SVGAGI. PCR used 60 Vbeta primers and 13 Jbeta primers. Sequenced by immunoSEQ multiplex PCR; TCRdb stores in-frame clones only, minus some. The sample totals roughly 120,000 clones. Details on this clone: No antigen is known for it.

The rearrangement links TRBV6-5 to TRBJ2-1; 10 bases fit TRBD2. Sequencing was done on a sample of PBMCs. This TCR was recovered from a man younger than 30 in good health and CMV-seronegative. In DNA form, the CDR3 reads TGTGCCAGCAGCTCGAGCGGGGGGGGTAATGAGCAGTTCTTC. Its translation is CASSSSGGGNEQFF.